Presented here are 24 T cell receptor beta chains from one specimen sequenced in a study of radiation and T cells in renal cell carcinoma. Documented time point: baseline pretreatment blood. Treatment specified: 15 Gy SBRT to primary tumor, nephrectomy 4 weeks later. Using immunoSEQ multiplex PCR, the repertoire was profiled, and TCRdb retains in-frame clones only, with some absent. The data show some 110,000 clones, roughly 80% seen once. The input for sequencing was blood, taken from a patient whose treatment included radiotherapy and nephrectomy. The receptor set was obtained from a woman between 55 and 75 years old with renal cell carcinoma.

V and J are TRBV18 and TRBJ1-2; 7 bases line up with TRBD1. This CDR3 comprises 15 residues. The J segment lost 4 bases and the V segment lost 6 bases, leaving 11 bases of the junction unmatched. Germline V gene lookup returns CDR1 KGHSH and CDR2 LQKENI. CDR3 region: CASSPRQGGSYGYTF. The CDR3 bases are TGTGCCAGCTCCCCCCGACAGGGAGGAAGCTATGGCTACACCTTC. The entire variable domain, with the rest obtained from reference TRBV18 and TRBJ1-2, is as follows: NAGVMQNPRHLVRRRGQEARLRCSPMKGHSHVYWYRQLPEEGLKFMVYLQKENIIDESGMPKERFSAEFPKEGPSILRIQQVVRGDSAAYFCASSPRQGGSYGYTFGSGTRLTVV.

The rearrangement joins TRBV6-1 to TRBJ1-1; no definite D call. The CDR3 runs to 14 residues. The V end lost 4 bases, the J end lost 1 base, and 10 bases lay between the germline ends. The germline V gene has CDR1 MNHNS and CDR2 SASEGT. The CDR3 bases are TGTGCCAGCAGTGCGCGCCCCGAGAACACTGAAGCTTTCTTT. This translates into CASSARPENTEAFF.

Details on this clone: Compared with germline, one end of the junction differs, possibly owing to a read error. The CDR3 DNA is TGTGCCAGCAGTGAAATACTCGGTCCCTTC. Its protein product is CASSEILGPF. The J gene is TRBJ2-7, the V gene TRBV2, with D unresolved. Germline values: CDR1 SNHLY, CDR2 FYNNEI. This CDR3 has 10 residues.

The chain links TRBV6-5 to TRBJ2-7, with D perhaps TRBD1 (5 bases). Germline CDR1 MNHEY, CDR2 SVGAGI. CDR3 length equals 15 residues. Trimming cost V 3 bases and J 2 bases, with 14 bases left between them. Here the CDR3 DNA reads TGTGCCAGCAGTTATGATAGGGAAGGGGCCTACGAGCAGTACTTC. Translating gives CASSYDREGAYEQYF.

This clone was seen only once. The chain couples TRBV5-6 to TRBJ2-3, with D possibly matching TRBD2 (7 bases). The germline V gene has CDR1 SGHDT and CDR2 YYEEEE. Trimming took off 4 bases at V and 4 bases at J, with 19 bases between the two ends. This CDR3 region has 16 residues. CDR3 sequence (DNA): TGTGCCAGCAGCCAAATGGCCGGGGGGCAGCCAGATACGCAGTATTTT. It specifies CASSQMAGGQPDTQYF. Combining the CDR3 with reference TRBV5-6 and TRBJ2-3 gives the whole variable domain DAGVTQSPTHLIKTRGQQVTLRCSPKSGHDTVSWYQQALGQGPQFIFQYYEEEERQRGNFPDRFSGHQFPNYSSELNVNALLLGDSALYLCASSQMAGGQPDTQYFGPGTRLTVL.

V and J are TRBV7-2 and TRBJ1-2; a weak D match, TRBD1 (6 bases). V was clipped by 5 bases and J by 4 bases, with 20 bases between them. Germline CDR1 SGHTA, CDR2 FQGNSA. This CDR3 region has 16 residues. CDR3 sequence: CASSISQGIPSYGYTF. CDR3 coding DNA: TGTGCCAGCAGCATAAGTCAGGGGATCCCATCCTATGGCTACACCTTC.

The rearrangement uses TRBV28 and TRBJ1-4; 7 bases are shared with TRBD1. The germline V gene encodes CDR1 MDHEN and CDR2 SYDVKM. V trimming: 5 bases; J trimming: 1 base; junction bases outside the gene matches: 10. The CDR3 runs 17 residues. The CDR3 DNA follows: TGTGCCAGCAGTCTCTTCAGGGGGTTGGTAACTAATGAAAAACTGTTTTTT. Its protein is CASSLFRGLVTNEKLFF.

The CDR3 is CASRETRNYGYTF. In nucleotides, the CDR3 is TGTGCCAGCAGAGAGACAAGAAACTATGGCTACACCTTC. The chain employs TRBV2 and TRBJ1-2; D gene unclear. Germline CDR1 SNHLY, CDR2 FYNNEI. The CDR3 has 13 amino acids. Trimming removed 6 bases at V and 2 bases at J, with 10 bases between.

The V gene is TRBV10-2, the J gene TRBJ2-7; no definite D call. Trimming left V 9 bases short and J 0 bases short, with 9 bases between. Germline V lookup: CDR1 WSHSY, CDR2 SAAADI. This CDR3 spans 12 amino acids. CDR3 protein: CASGEGSYEQYF. Written as DNA, the CDR3 is TGCGCCAGTGGGGAAGGCTCCTACGAGCAGTACTTC.

The chain is built from TRBV14 and TRBJ2-7; tentative D call: TRBD1 (6 bases). The germline gives CDR1 SGHDN, CDR2 FVKESK. The V and J ends lost 4 bases and 5 bases respectively, with 9 bases between them. CDR3 length equals 12 residues. Written as DNA, the CDR3 is TGTGCCAGCAGCCCATACAGGGACGAGCAGTACTTC. This encodes CASSPYRDEQYF.

The chain employs TRBV7-6 and TRBJ1-4; D not resolved. From germline, CDR1 is SGHVS and CDR2 FNYEAQ. CDR3 size: 15 residues. V gave up 5 bases and J gave up 4 bases, with 14 bases separating them. The CDR3 DNA follows: TGTGCCAGCAGCGCTTTTGGAGGTGGTAATGAAAAACTGTTTTTT. This codes for CASSAFGGGNEKLFF.

The chain employs TRBV29-1 and TRBJ2-7; TRBD2 matches at 12 bases. This CDR3 has 13 residues. The junction had 4 bases not matched to a gene; V was cut back by 5 bases and J by 5 bases. Germline assignment: CDR1 SQVTM and CDR2 ANQGSEA. CDR3 protein: CSVSTSGSDEQYF. Written as DNA, the CDR3 is TGCAGCGTTTCGACTAGCGGGAGCGACGAGCAGTACTTC.

This rearrangement joins TRBV7-9 to TRBJ1-3; tentative D call: TRBD1 (5 bases). Germline-derived CDR1 and CDR2 are SEHNR and FQNEAQ (reference sequence). There are 17 residues in the CDR3. The ends were cut back, 3 bases at V and 4 bases at J, with 19 bases in the middle. This chain's CDR3 is CASSFARLGVWGNTIYF. The CDR3 DNA reads TGTGCCAGCAGCTTTGCCAGACTAGGGGTATGGGGAAACACCATATATTTT.

The chain employs TRBV6-7 and TRBJ1-2; a weak D match, TRBD1 (5 bases). TRBV6-7 is identified as an open reading frame with a role that is uncertain. V dropped 6 bases and J dropped 9 bases, with 11 bases sitting between them. The CDR3 has 11 residues. CDR3 in amino acids: CASSRGECYTF. The CDR3 DNA sequence: TGTGCCAGCAGCCGGGGGGAGTGCTACACCTTC.

This clone was observed at least ten times. The CDR3: CASSVARVGGEAFF. The CDR3 bases are TGTGCCAGCAGCGTAGCTAGGGTTGGGGGGGAAGCTTTCTTT. This rearrangement joins TRBV9 to TRBJ1-1; weak D call: TRBD1 (5 bases). The germline V gene encodes CDR1 SGDLS and CDR2 YYNGEE. The CDR3 has 14 amino acids. The V end lost 0 bases, the J end lost 8 bases, and 14 bases lay between the germline ends.

The chain carries TRBV5-4 and TRBJ2-7; 12 bases map to TRBD2. The junction had 12 bases not matched to a gene; V was cut back by 5 bases and J by 3 bases. The CDR3 runs to 17 residues. CDR1 and CDR2 (germline): SGHNT, YYREEE (reference sequence). The CDR3 DNA reads as TGTGCCAGCAGGCCTACACTAGCGGGGGGCGATATCTACGAGCAGTACTTC. As protein: CASRPTLAGGDIYEQYF.

This chain joins TRBV9 and TRBJ2-3; 10 bases agree with TRBD1. V gave up 6 bases and J gave up 7 bases; unmatched junction bases: 14. Germline lookup yields CDR1 SGDLS and CDR2 YYNGEE. This CDR3 comprises 16 residues. CDR3 region: CASTRTGTGAVNTQYF. The CDR3 DNA is TGTGCCAGCACACGAACCGGGACAGGGGCCGTGAATACGCAGTATTTT.

This sequence joins TRBV23-1 and TRBJ2-1; no clear D. TRBV23-1 is classed as an ORF, of uncertain function. The CDR3 runs 16 residues. Trimming stripped 1 base from V and 7 bases from J, with 17 bases between. CDR3 sequence: CASSQCVARGTNEQFF. The CDR3 nucleotides are TGCGCCAGCAGTCAATGCGTCGCCCGAGGCACTAATGAGCAGTTCTTC.

The chain has TRBV7-6 and TRBJ2-7; 9 bases fit TRBD1. The V and J ends lost 1 base and 4 bases, in that order; junction bases with no gene match: 8. The CDR3 has 16 residues. CDR1 and CDR2 (germline): SGHVS, FNYEAQ. CDR3 region: CASSLDPGQGMYEQYF. The CDR3 coding sequence is TGTGCCAGCAGCTTAGACCCGGGACAGGGAATGTACGAGCAGTACTTC.

J is TRBJ1-6 and V is TRBV4-1; no definite D call. The germline V and J ends were trimmed by 4 bases and 5 bases, with 12 bases remaining between them. Per the germline V gene, CDR1 is MGHRA and CDR2 is YSYEKL. The CDR3 has 15 amino acids. The CDR3 sequence is CASSLDAVNNSPLHF. The CDR3 bases are TGCGCCAGCAGCCTAGACGCCGTGAATAATTCACCCCTCCACTTT.

The CDR3 DNA is TGTGCCAGTAGTATGGGTGGGGCTGAAGCTTTCTTT. Protein sequence: CASSMGGAEAFF. The chain links TRBV19 to TRBJ1-1, with D unresolved. Germline CDR1 reads LNHDA; CDR2 reads SQIVND (reference sequence). Trimming stripped 3 bases from V and 6 bases from J, with 8 bases between. The CDR3 has 12 residues.

This chain uses TRBV2 with TRBJ2-7; 8 nucleotides match TRBD1. There are 14 residues in the CDR3. Germline loops: CDR1 SNHLY, CDR2 FYNNEI. With V trimmed by 8 bases and J by 7 bases, 13 bases remained unmatched. The CDR3 DNA is TGTGCCAGCTCCATCAGGGGGCTTTCGGAAGAGCAGTACTTC. Its translation is CASSIRGLSEEQYF.

V gene TRBV4-1 combines with J gene TRBJ2-3, with 7 positions matching TRBD1. This CDR3 contains 15 residues. Germline CDR1 is MGHRA and CDR2 is YSYEKL. J lost 2 bases, V lost 4 bases, and 6 bases had no gene match. CDR3 amino acids: CASSPRDSLTDTQYF. The CDR3 bases are TGCGCCAGCAGCCCCCGGGACAGCCTCACAGATACGCAGTATTTT.

The chain links TRBV19 to TRBJ2-3; D ambiguous. Germline values: CDR1 LNHDA, CDR2 SQIVND (reference sequence). The CDR3 covers 13 residues. Trimming removed 6 bases at V and 5 bases at J, with 12 bases between. The CDR3 DNA is TGTGCCAGTAGCCTCGTCCTCCTAGATACGCAGTATTTT. It encodes CASSLVLLDTQYF.